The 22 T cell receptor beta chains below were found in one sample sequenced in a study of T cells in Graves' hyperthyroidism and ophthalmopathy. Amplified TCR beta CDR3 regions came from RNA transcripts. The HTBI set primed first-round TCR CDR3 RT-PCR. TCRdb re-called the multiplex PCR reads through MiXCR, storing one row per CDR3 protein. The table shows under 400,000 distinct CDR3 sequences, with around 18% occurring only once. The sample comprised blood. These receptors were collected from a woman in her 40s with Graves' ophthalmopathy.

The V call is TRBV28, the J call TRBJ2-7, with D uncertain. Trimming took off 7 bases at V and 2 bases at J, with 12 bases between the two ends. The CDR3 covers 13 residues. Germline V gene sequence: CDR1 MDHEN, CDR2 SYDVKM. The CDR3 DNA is TGTGCCAGCAAACGACGGGCCGCCTACGAGCAGTACTTC. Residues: CASKRRAAYEQYF.

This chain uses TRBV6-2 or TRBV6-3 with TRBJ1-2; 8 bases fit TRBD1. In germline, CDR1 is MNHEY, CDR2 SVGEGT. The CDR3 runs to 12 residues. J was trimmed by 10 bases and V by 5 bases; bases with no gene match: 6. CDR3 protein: CASSNPGQDYTF. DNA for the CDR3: TGTGCCAGCAGTAACCCGGGACAGGACTACACCTTC.

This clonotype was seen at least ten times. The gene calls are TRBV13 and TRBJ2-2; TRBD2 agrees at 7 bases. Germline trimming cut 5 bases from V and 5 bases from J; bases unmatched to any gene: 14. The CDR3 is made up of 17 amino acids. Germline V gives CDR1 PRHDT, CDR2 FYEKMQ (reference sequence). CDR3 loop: CASSTKDGGSVTGELFF. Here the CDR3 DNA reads TGTGCCAGCAGCACCAAAGACGGCGGGAGCGTAACCGGGGAGCTGTTTTTT.

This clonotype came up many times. The CDR3 sequence: CASSEYYRTGDKVDTQYF. The DNA of the CDR3 is TGTGCCAGCAGTGAATACTATAGGACGGGAGATAAAGTAGATACGCAGTATTTT. The gene calls are TRBV6-1 and TRBJ2-3, with D maybe TRBD2 (6 bases). This CDR3 is built from 18 residues. Germline values: CDR1 MNHNS, CDR2 SASEGT. Trimming took 2 bases from V and 5 from J, leaving 23 bases between them.

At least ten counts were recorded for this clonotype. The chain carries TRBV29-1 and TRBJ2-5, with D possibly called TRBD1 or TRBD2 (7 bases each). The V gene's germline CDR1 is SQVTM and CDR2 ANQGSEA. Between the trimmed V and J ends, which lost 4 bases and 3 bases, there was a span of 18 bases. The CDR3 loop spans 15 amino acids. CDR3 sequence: CSVGGDRAGEETQYF. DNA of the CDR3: TGCAGCGTTGGGGGTGACAGGGCGGGGGAAGAGACCCAGTACTTC.

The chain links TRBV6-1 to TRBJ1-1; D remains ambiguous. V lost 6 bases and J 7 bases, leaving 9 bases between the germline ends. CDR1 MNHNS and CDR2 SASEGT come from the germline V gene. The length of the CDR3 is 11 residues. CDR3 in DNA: TGTGCCAGCAGAAATGAGGGTGAAGCTTTCTTT. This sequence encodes CASRNEGEAFF.

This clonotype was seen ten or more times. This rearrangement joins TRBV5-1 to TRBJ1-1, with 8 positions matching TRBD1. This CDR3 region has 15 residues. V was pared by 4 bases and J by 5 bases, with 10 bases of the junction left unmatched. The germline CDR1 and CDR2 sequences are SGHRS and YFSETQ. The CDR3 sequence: CASSASGGTRTEAFF. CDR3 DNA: TGCGCCAGCAGCGCCTCAGGGGGCACGAGAACTGAAGCTTTCTTT.

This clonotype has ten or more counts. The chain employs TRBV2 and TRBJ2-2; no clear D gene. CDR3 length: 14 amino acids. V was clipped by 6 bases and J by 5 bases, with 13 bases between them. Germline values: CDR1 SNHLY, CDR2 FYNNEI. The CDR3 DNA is TGTGCCAGCAGGGGCAGGCCAACTACCGGGGAGCTGTTTTTT. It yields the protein CASRGRPTTGELFF.

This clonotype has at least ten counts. In nucleotides, the CDR3 is TGTGCCAGCAGTCTGCGGGACTATTATGGGGAGCTGTTTTTT. Its protein product is CASSLRDYYGELFF. V and J are TRBV28 and TRBJ2-2; TRBD2 matches at 7 bases. CDR3 size: 14 residues. V gave up 5 bases and J gave up 8 bases; unmatched junction bases: 8. From germline, CDR1 is MDHEN and CDR2 SYDVKM.

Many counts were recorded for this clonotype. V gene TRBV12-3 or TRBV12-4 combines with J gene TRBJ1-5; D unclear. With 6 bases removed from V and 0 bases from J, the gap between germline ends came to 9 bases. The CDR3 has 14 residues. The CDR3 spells CASRGGSSNQPQHF. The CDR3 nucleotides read TGTGCCAGCAGAGGCGGTAGTAGCAATCAGCCCCAGCATTTT.

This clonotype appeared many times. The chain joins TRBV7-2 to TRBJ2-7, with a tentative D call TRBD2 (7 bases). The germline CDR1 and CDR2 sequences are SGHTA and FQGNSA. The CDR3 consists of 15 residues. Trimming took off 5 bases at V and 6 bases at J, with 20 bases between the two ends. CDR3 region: CASSPRGGVTLEQYF. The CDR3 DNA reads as TGTGCCAGCAGCCCCCGAGGGGGGGTGACTCTCGAGCAGTACTTC.

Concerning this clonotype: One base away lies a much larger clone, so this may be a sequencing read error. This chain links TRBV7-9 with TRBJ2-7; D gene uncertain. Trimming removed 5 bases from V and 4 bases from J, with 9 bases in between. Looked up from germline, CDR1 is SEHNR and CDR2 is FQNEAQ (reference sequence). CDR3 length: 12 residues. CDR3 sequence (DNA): TGTGCCAGCAGCCTAGAACCGTACGAGCAGTACTTC. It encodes CASSLEPYEQYF.

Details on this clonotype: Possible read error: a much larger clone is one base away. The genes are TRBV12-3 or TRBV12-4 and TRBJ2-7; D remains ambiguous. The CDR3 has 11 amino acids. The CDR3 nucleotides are TGTGCCAACAGTACGAAACAGAAGCAGTACTTC. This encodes CANSTKQKQYF.

CDR3 bases: TGTGCCAGCAGGTTCAGGGGCCACGAGCAGTACTTC. It specifies CASRFRGHEQYF. The rearrangement joins TRBV28 to TRBJ2-7; D is possibly TRBD1 (6 bases). Trimming took off 6 bases at V and 5 bases at J, with 11 bases between the two ends. The CDR3 consists of 12 residues. The germline V gene encodes CDR1 MDHEN and CDR2 SYDVKM.

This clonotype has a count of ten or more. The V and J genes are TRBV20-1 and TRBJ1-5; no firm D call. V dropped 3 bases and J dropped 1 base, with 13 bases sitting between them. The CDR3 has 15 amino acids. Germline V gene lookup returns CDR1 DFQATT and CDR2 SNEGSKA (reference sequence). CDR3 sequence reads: CSARGGESSNQPQHF. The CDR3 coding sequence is TGCAGTGCTAGGGGCGGGGAGTCAAGCAATCAGCCCCAGCATTTT.

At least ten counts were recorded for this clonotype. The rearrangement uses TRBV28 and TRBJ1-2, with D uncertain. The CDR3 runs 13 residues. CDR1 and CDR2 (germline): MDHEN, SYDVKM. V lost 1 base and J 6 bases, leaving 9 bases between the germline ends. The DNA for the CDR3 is TGTGCCAGCAGTTTATCTATTCGGGATGGCTACACCTTC. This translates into CASSLSIRDGYTF.

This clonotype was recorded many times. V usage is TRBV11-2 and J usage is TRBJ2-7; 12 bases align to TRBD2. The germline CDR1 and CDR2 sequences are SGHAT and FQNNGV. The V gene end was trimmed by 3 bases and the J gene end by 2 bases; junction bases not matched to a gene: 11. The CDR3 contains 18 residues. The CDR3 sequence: CASSFGLAGYSNPYEQYF. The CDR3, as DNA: TGTGCCAGCAGCTTCGGACTAGCGGGATACTCCAACCCCTACGAGCAGTACTTC.

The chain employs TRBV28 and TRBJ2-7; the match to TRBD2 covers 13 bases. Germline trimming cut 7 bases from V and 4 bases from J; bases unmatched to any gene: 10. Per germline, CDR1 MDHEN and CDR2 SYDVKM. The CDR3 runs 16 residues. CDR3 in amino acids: CASTTHETSGRYEQYF. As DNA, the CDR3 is TGTGCCAGCACCACCCACGAGACTAGCGGGAGGTACGAGCAGTACTTC.

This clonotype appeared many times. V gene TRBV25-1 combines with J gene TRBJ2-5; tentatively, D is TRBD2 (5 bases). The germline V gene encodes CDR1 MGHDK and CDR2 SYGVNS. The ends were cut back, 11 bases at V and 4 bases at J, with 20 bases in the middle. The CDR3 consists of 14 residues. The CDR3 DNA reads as TGTGCCGGCCAAGAGGGCGGTCCGGGAGAGACCCAGTACTTC. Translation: CAGQEGGPGETQYF.

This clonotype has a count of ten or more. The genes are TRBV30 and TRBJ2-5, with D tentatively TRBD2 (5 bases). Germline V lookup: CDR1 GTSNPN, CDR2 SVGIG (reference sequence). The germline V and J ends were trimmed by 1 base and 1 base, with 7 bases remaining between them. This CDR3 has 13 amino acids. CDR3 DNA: TGTGCCTGGAGTGGAAGCGGCCAAGAGACCCAGTACTTC. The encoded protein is CAWSGSGQETQYF.

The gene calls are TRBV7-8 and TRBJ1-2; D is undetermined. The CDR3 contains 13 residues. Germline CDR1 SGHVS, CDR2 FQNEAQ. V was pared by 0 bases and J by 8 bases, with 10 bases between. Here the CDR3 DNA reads TGTGCCAGCAGCTTAGCGCTAATGCGCGGCTACACCTTC. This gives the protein CASSLALMRGYTF.

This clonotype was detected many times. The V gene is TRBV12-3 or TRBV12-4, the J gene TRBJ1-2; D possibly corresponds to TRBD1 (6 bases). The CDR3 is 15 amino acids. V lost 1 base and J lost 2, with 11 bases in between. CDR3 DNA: TGTGCCAGCAGTTTAGGGACAGCCTTCAACTATGGCTACACCTTC. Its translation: CASSLGTAFNYGYTF.